The entry that follows covers one T cell receptor (beta chain) sequence. Its antigen target is currently unknown. Base quality data are lacking; no much larger clone is found one base away. These data belong to a study of blood T cell repertoires in COVID-19 (dated by TCRdb to about 2020). General notes on the study: Samples from collaborators originated in the United States, Italy and Spain and spanned both the acute and convalescent phases of COVID-19. Samples came from the ongoing ImmuneRACE study (first 160 participants) plus 1,254 subjects from 6 global collaborators. The prospective study material was composed of cDNA or gDNA derived from T cells, B-cell-depleted T cells, or PBMCs. Where HLA class I and class II types were available, the types were taken from metadata supplied by the sample provider, not from assay-based typing. The repertoires were made available in a free public database intended to serve as a resource for research on the immune response to SARS-CoV-2. Deeply sampled blood TCRbeta repertoires from subjects exposed to, actively infected with, or recovered from COVID-19 were included in the dataset. Nearly every sample came with metadata listing a de-identified subject ID, COVID-19 status, age in years and sex. Here is what the overall study found, with its caveats: The quantity of clinical and demographic metadata differed by source and by participant and was supplied without curation.

The collaborating institutions used their own protocols to collect whole blood in K2EDTA tubes. Collaborator samples were shipped for TCRbeta analysis as frozen whole blood, isolated PBMCs, or DNA extracted from either sample type. Germline trimming amounts to 5 bases on V and 2 bases on J, with 4 as the count of junction bases outside the gene matches. Looking up the germline V gene yields CDR1 MDHEN and CDR2 SYDVKM. From the cysteine through the phenylalanine, the CDR3 covers 15 amino acids. Just the 45-base CDR3 DNA is kept, in frame starting at base 1. The immunoSEQ Assay, a bias-controlled multiplex PCR, was used to amplify TCRbeta CDR3 regions from genomic DNA. Per the original workflow: The number of nucleated cells in each sample was estimated from the amplification of reference gene primers within the assay. Sequence reads were collapsed and filtered to measure the absolute abundance of every unique TCRbeta CDR3 rearrangement. For each sample, productive Simpson clonality was calculated as the square root of Simpson's diversity index over productive rearrangements. Not all clones reach the TCRdb copy of this immuneACCESS table, which keeps in-frame sequences only. Checked studies attribute under half of the gap to unresolved V genes and leave the rest unexplained. Clonal size and the V and J genes are those of that table, whereas D and trimming came from the DNA. The sample contains 90,000 to 140,000 clones, around 80% of them found a single time. About 16% of the sample goes to the ten largest clones.

The origin of this receptor is a woman aged 80 or over with acute or convalescent COVID-19. Source material: peripheral blood. The chain is made from TRBV28 and TRBJ2-3; 10 central bases correspond to TRBD1. The CDR3 loop reads CASSMGTGATDTQYF. The DNA sequence reads TGTGCCAGCAGTATGGGGACAGGGGCCACAGATACGCAGTATTTT.